This T cell receptor beta chain derives from a study of early T cells in non-severe SARS-CoV-2 infection. Study context: Whole-blood bulk RNA, unsorted, was sequenced, and chains were unpaired. General study findings and limits: There was a bias toward anti-spike CD8 responses in VDJdb matching, which missed private and CD4 specificities.

The CDR3 runs to 15 residues. V shed 6 bases and J shed 0 bases, with 13 bases lying between them. Germline assignment: CDR1 MNHEY and CDR2 SVGEGT. Researchers attached unique molecular identifiers to individual cDNA molecules. TCRdb recomputed calls from the 5' RACE reads with MiXCR, one row per CDR3 protein. The table shows about 50,000 distinct CDR3 sequences, with approximately 10% occurring only once. In regard to this clonotype: Its antigen is unknown.

The TCR comes from an adult who was a healthcare worker with PCR-confirmed SARS-CoV-2 infection or an uninfected control (not recorded which). The specimen sequenced was whole blood. The chain couples TRBV6-2 or TRBV6-3 to TRBJ2-3, with a possible D match to TRBD1 (6 bases). CDR3 sequence reads: CASRGRDISTDTQYF. The CDR3 DNA is TGTGCCAGCAGAGGACGGGACATAAGCACAGATACGCAGTATTTT.